These 14 T cell receptor beta chains came from one sample sequenced in a study of early T cells in non-severe SARS-CoV-2 infection. Via MiXCR, TCRdb re-called the 5' RACE reads, giving one row per CDR3 protein. The data show tens of thousands of distinct CDR3 sequences, with around 5% seen just once and about 32% held by the top ten. The specimen sequenced was whole blood. The receptors stem from an adult who was a healthcare worker with PCR-confirmed SARS-CoV-2 infection or an uninfected control (not recorded which).

There are many counts of this clonotype. A junction end diverges from the germline sequence, so it may reflect a read error. The chain couples TRBV7-2 to TRBJ1-6, with D uncertain. Per the germline V gene, CDR1 is SGHTA and CDR2 is FQGNSA. CDR3 length: 13 residues. CDR3 residues: CASSQEAIGPVDF. The DNA for the CDR3 is TGTGCCAGCAGCCAAGAGGCCATTGGGCCCGTTGACTTT.

This clonotype counts as medium-sized (0.01 to 0.1%). The rearrangement uses TRBV4-3 and TRBJ1-1; D is uncertain. V was trimmed by 3 bases and J by 0 bases, leaving 8 bases between them. This CDR3 is built from 14 residues. The V gene's germline CDR1 is LGHNA and CDR2 YSLEER. CDR3 protein: CASSHYQLNTEAFF. The DNA for the CDR3 is TGCGCCAGCAGCCATTATCAGTTGAACACTGAAGCTTTCTTT.

This clonotype was recorded at least ten times. This rearrangement joins TRBV7-3 to TRBJ2-1; weak D call: TRBD2 (5 bases). CDR3 length: 15 amino acids. V gave up 0 bases and J gave up 2 bases, with 8 bases separating them. Germline CDR1 and CDR2: SGHTA and FQGTGA. The CDR3 DNA reads TGTGCCAGCAGCTTAACGAACGGGGCCTACAATGAGCAGTTCTTC. Translation gives CASSLTNGAYNEQFF.

This clonotype appeared many times. The rearrangement links TRBV19 to TRBJ1-4, with D uncertain. V lost 4 bases to trimming and J lost 5 bases, with 8 bases between them. Germline values: CDR1 LNHDA, CDR2 SQIVND (reference sequence). The CDR3 length is 13 residues. CDR3 sequence reads: CASSRLKNEKLFF. CDR3 bases: TGTGCCAGTAGTAGACTAAAGAATGAAAAACTGTTTTTT.

Ten or more counts support this clonotype. The CDR3 DNA sequence: TGTGCCAGCTCAACCTCGGGGAGAAGCCGGGACAGGGGAGCCGAGCAGTACTTC. Protein: CASSTSGRSRDRGAEQYF. The chain employs TRBV18 and TRBJ2-7; 10 bases agree with TRBD1. The length of the CDR3 is 18 residues. The ends lost 5 bases at V and 6 bases at J; junction bases unmatched: 19. The germline CDR1 and CDR2 sequences are KGHSH and LQKENI. Supplemented by reference TRBV18 and TRBJ2-7, the full variable domain reads NAGVMQNPRHLVRRRGQEARLRCSPMKGHSHVYWYRQLPEEGLKFMVYLQKENIIDESGMPKERFSAEFPKEGPSILRIQQVVRGDSAAYFCASSTSGRSRDRGAEQYFGPGTRLTVT.

This clonotype was picked up many times. V gene TRBV2 combines with J gene TRBJ1-3; TRBD1 agrees at 7 bases. The ends lost 7 bases at V and 0 bases at J; junction bases unmatched: 6. The germline CDR1 and CDR2 sequences are SNHLY and FYNNEI. The CDR3 extends over 15 amino acids. DNA for the CDR3: TGTGCCAGCAAGGGACAGCTCGTCTCTGGAAACACCATATATTTT. It translates to CASKGQLVSGNTIYF.

At least ten counts were recorded for this clonotype. This chain links TRBV7-8 with TRBJ1-1; 7 positions match TRBD1. The V and J ends lost 5 bases and 1 base, in that order; junction bases with no gene match: 7. CDR1 SGHVS and CDR2 FQNEAQ come from the germline V gene. The CDR3 is 15 residues long. The DNA of the CDR3 is TGTGCCAGCAGCGGAGCGAGGACAGGGAACACTGAAGCTTTCTTT. Its protein is CASSGARTGNTEAFF.

This clonotype was seen repeatedly, ten times or more. The chain recombines TRBV9 with TRBJ2-3; possibly TRBD1 for D (5 bases). CDR3 length: 16 amino acids. V lost 4 bases to trimming and J lost 3 bases, with 18 bases between them. CDR1 SGDLS and CDR2 YYNGEE come from the germline V gene. CDR3 sequence (DNA): TGTGCCAGCAGCTCCCGGGCGCAGGGTGGAACAGATACGCAGTATTTT. This sequence encodes CASSSRAQGGTDTQYF.

This clonotype occurred many times. J is TRBJ2-3 and V is TRBV20-1; TRBD2 aligns across 11 bases. Per the germline V gene, CDR1 is DFQATT and CDR2 is SNEGSKA (reference sequence). J gave up 2 bases and V 6 bases, and 7 bases lay outside the gene matches. The CDR3 runs 15 residues. CDR3 amino acids: CSADGTSGHTDTQYF. DNA for the CDR3: TGCAGTGCCGACGGGACTAGCGGTCACACAGATACGCAGTATTTT.

This clonotype came up many times. V gene TRBV20-1 combines with J gene TRBJ1-1, with 9 bases matching TRBD1. The germline CDR1 and CDR2 sequences are DFQATT and SNEGSKA (reference sequence). Germline trimming cut 3 bases from V and 5 bases from J; bases unmatched to any gene: 7. This CDR3 is 14 amino acids long. The CDR3 DNA follows: TGCAGTGCTAGTGGAGGACAGGGGCGAACTGAAGCTTTCTTT. This codes for CSASGGQGRTEAFF.

The V call is TRBV3-1, the J call TRBJ2-5; 8 bases align to TRBD2. The J segment lost 5 bases and the V segment lost 0 bases, leaving 8 bases of the junction unmatched. The CDR3 has 16 residues. CDR1 is LGHDT and CDR2 is YNNKEL in the germline V gene (reference sequence). CDR3: CASSQDHAGGRETQYF. The CDR3 region has the DNA TGTGCCAGCAGCCAAGATCATGCGGGGGGCAGGGAGACCCAGTACTTC.

The chain joins TRBV7-2 to TRBJ2-1, with D possibly being TRBD1 (6 bases). Trimming removed 1 base at V and 5 bases at J, with 9 bases between. This CDR3 contains 14 residues. The germline V gene encodes CDR1 SGHTA and CDR2 FQGNSA. CDR3 coding DNA: TGTGCCAGCAGCTTAGTAGGGGGACACAATGAGCAGTTCTTC. It is translated as CASSLVGGHNEQFF. Complete variable domain (other parts from reference TRBV7-2 and TRBJ2-1): GAGVSQSPSNKVTEKGKDVELRCDPISGHTALYWYRQSLGQGLEFLIYFQGNSAPDKSGLPSDRFSAERTGGSVSTLTIQRTQQEDSAVYLCASSLVGGHNEQFFGPGTRLTVL.

In this sample, this clonotype turned up many times. The rearrangement links TRBV12-5 to TRBJ2-7; possible D gene TRBD1, 6 bases. V was pared by 6 bases and J by 6 bases, with 9 bases between. The CDR3 consists of 11 residues. Per the germline V gene, CDR1 is LGHNT and CDR2 is FRNRAP. DNA for the CDR3: TGTGCTAGTGGGGTCAGGGGCGAGCAGTACTTC. It yields the protein CASGVRGEQYF.

This clonotype was counted many times. V and J are TRBV2 and TRBJ1-3; D is uncertain. This CDR3 spans 14 amino acids. Germline V gene lookup returns CDR1 SNHLY and CDR2 FYNNEI. V was pared by 6 bases and J by 0 bases, with 9 bases between. CDR3 protein: CASRAVLSGNTIYF. The DNA of the CDR3 is TGTGCCAGCAGGGCGGTGCTCTCTGGAAACACCATATATTTT.